This section outlines one TCR beta chain sequence together with its context. These data are taken from a study of T cell responses to AZD1222 COVID-19 vaccine. Libraries were prepared by immunoSEQ multiplex PCR; TCRdb keeps only in-frame clonotypes and omits some of them. The data show approximately 98,000 clones, approximately 89% seen once. Sequences were derived from peripheral blood, sampled on day 0 of MenACWY control vaccination. This receptor was obtained from an adult in good health.

This chain's CDR3 is CATAGTENTGELFF. The CDR3 nucleotides are TGTGCCACTGCCGGGACGGAGAACACCGGGGAGCTGTTTTTT. The chain is built from TRBV24-1 and TRBJ2-2; either TRBD1 or TRBD2 may supply D (5 bases each). Deletions cut 10 bases from V and 1 base from J, with 12 bases between. CDR1 KGHDR and CDR2 SFDVKD come from the germline V gene. The CDR3 covers 14 residues.